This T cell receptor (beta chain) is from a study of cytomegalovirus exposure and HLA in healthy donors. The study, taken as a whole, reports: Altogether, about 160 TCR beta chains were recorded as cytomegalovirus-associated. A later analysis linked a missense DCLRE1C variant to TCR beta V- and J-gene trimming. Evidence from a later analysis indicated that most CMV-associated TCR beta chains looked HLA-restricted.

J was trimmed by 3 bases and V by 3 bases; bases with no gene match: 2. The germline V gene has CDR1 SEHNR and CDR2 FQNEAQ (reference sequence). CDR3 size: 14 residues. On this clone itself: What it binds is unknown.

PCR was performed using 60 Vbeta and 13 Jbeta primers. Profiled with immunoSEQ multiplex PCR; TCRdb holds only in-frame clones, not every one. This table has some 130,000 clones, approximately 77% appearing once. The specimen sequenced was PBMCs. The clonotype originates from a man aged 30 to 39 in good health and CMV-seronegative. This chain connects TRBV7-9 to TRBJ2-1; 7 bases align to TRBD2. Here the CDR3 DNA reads TGTGCCAGCAGCTTGGGGGGGGACTACAATGAGCAGTTCTTC. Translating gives CASSLGGDYNEQFF.